These 18 T cell receptor beta chains originate from one sample sequenced in a study of T cells in Graves' hyperthyroidism and ophthalmopathy. Authors of the study amplified TCR beta CDR3 regions from RNA transcripts. With the HTBI primer set, the TCR CDR3 went through a first round of RT-PCR. TCRdb processed the multiplex PCR reads anew with MiXCR; each CDR3 protein has one entry. The sample shows about 520,000 distinct CDR3 sequences, 20% to 25% of them seen only once. The sequencing sample was made of blood. All receptors come from a man in his late teens or twenties with Graves' hyperthyroidism.

The chain carries TRBV4-3 and TRBJ2-5; 8 bases fit TRBD2. Trimming took 0 bases from V and 5 from J; bases not matched to a gene: 5. The CDR3 loop spans 15 amino acids. Germline lookup yields CDR1 LGHNA and CDR2 YSLEER. As DNA, the CDR3 is TGCGCCAGCAGCCAAGATAAGGGACTAGGCGAGACCCAGTACTTC. Translation gives CASSQDKGLGETQYF.

This clonotype was seen only a few times. The CDR3 nucleotides read TGTGCCAGCAGCCAAGAAGAGGGGAATGAAGCCGGGGAGCTGTTTTTT. Protein: CASSQEEGNEAGELFF. This chain joins TRBV3-1 and TRBJ2-2; D tentatively fits TRBD1 or TRBD2 (5 bases each). CDR3 length: 16 residues. Per germline, CDR1 LGHDT and CDR2 YNNKEL (reference sequence). Trimming took off 0 bases at V and 6 bases at J, with 14 bases between the two ends.

This clonotype was picked up many times. This chain uses TRBV6-5 with TRBJ1-3; no firm D call. Germline CDR1 is MNHEY and CDR2 is SVGAGI. V dropped 3 bases and J dropped 4 bases, with 19 bases sitting between them. The CDR3 runs to 17 residues. DNA of the CDR3: TGTGCCAGCAGTTATAGGAGGGCCCTGCCTCCGGGAAACACCATATATTTT. This sequence encodes CASSYRRALPPGNTIYF.

This clonotype was picked up a small number of times. V is TRBV12-5 and J is TRBJ2-2, with 10 bases that match TRBD1. Germline V gene sequence: CDR1 LGHNT, CDR2 FRNRAP. The V segment lost 5 bases and the J segment 4 bases; nucleotides outside the gene matches: 4. This CDR3 has 15 amino acids. CDR3 region: CASGLRDRGTGELFF. CDR3 nucleotides: TGTGCTAGTGGTCTCCGGGACAGGGGCACCGGGGAGCTGTTTTTT.

V and J are TRBV7-2 and TRBJ1-2; 9 bases match TRBD1. The CDR3 sequence is 15 residues long. The germline V gene has CDR1 SGHTA and CDR2 FQGNSA. V dropped 2 bases and J dropped 4; count of bases not matched to a gene: 5. The CDR3 is CASSLTTGGGYGYTF. The CDR3 region has the DNA TGTGCCAGCAGCTTAACGACAGGGGGGGGCTATGGCTACACCTTC.

This clonotype turned up a few times. This chain's CDR3 is CASSFYPLDSRTYEQYF. The CDR3 DNA reads TGTGCCAGCAGTTTTTACCCCCTCGACAGCCGAACCTACGAGCAGTACTTC. The chain carries TRBV6-2 or TRBV6-3 and TRBJ2-7, with D possibly TRBD1 on 5 matching bases. Trimming shortened V by 4 bases and J by 2 bases, and 21 bases separated the two germline ends. The CDR3 is 17 residues long. CDR1 is MNHEY, CDR2 SVGEGT, per germline.

This clonotype was detected a few times. The chain employs TRBV6-1 and TRBJ2-7; 12 nucleotides align to TRBD1. In germline, CDR1 is MNHNS, CDR2 SASEGT. This CDR3 spans 14 amino acids. The V gene end was trimmed by 5 bases and the J gene end by 7 bases; junction bases not matched to a gene: 6. In DNA, the CDR3 is TGTGCCAGCAGTAGGGGACAGGGGGCGGGTGAGCAGTACTTC. It yields the protein CASSRGQGAGEQYF.

This clonotype appeared a few times. The chain combines TRBV4-1 with TRBJ1-3; 7 positions agree with TRBD1. V was pared by 3 bases and J by 4 bases, with 12 bases of the junction left unmatched. CDR1 MGHRA and CDR2 YSYEKL come from the germline V gene. There are 17 residues in the CDR3. The DNA for the CDR3 is TGCGCCAGCAGCCATATATCCGCAGGGGGGACAGGAAACACCATATATTTT. Encoded protein: CASSHISAGGTGNTIYF.

The chain carries TRBV4-1 and TRBJ2-2, with D possibly TRBD1 on 6 matching bases. Trimming took off 1 base at V and 4 bases at J, with 16 bases between the two ends. The CDR3 covers 17 residues. Germline loops: CDR1 MGHRA, CDR2 YSYEKL. CDR3 region: CASSQARWDISTGELFF. CDR3 nucleotide sequence: TGCGCCAGCAGCCAAGCTCGCTGGGACATATCCACCGGGGAGCTGTTTTTT.

This clonotype was seen at least ten times. The chain carries TRBV12-3 or TRBV12-4 and TRBJ1-5; the D is unclear. The CDR3 has 14 amino acids. V lost 2 bases and J 4 bases, leaving 9 bases between the germline ends. CDR3 bases: TGTGCCAGCAGTTTAACCAGGAGGAATCAGCCCCAGCATTTT. It codes for CASSLTRRNQPQHF.

This clonotype was seen at least ten times. The junction shows a germline mismatch at one end, possibly a read error. The J gene is TRBJ2-7, the V gene TRBV2; D ambiguous. CDR1 is SNHLY, CDR2 FYNNEI, per germline. This CDR3 has 12 residues. The DNA for the CDR3 is TGTGCTAGCAGTGAACCGTTATACGAGCAGTACTTC. Its translation: CASSEPLYEQYF.

This clonotype was recorded at least ten times. The J gene is TRBJ1-1, the V gene TRBV30, with D perhaps matching TRBD1 (5 bases). Germline V lookup: CDR1 GTSNPN, CDR2 SVGIG (reference sequence). This CDR3 region has 13 residues. The V end was cut by 3 bases, the J end by 4 bases, with 12 bases between. CDR3 in DNA: TGTGCCTGGAGGGGGACCTTAATCACTGAAGCTTTCTTT. Translating it yields CAWRGTLITEAFF.

This clonotype was observed at least ten times. This chain links TRBV19 with TRBJ1-5; the match to TRBD1 covers 7 bases. This CDR3 comprises 15 residues. Germline lookup yields CDR1 LNHDA and CDR2 SQIVND (reference sequence). V shed 4 bases, J shed 1 base, and the junction held 4 bases outside the gene matches. The CDR3 DNA follows: TGTGCCAGTAGTACGGCAGGGGGAAGCAATCAGCCCCAGCATTTT. It codes for CASSTAGGSNQPQHF.

The V call is TRBV9, the J call TRBJ2-5; 7 bases line up with TRBD1. Trimming at V came to 5 bases and at J to 2 bases, leaving 6 bases not matched to a gene. Per germline, CDR1 SGDLS and CDR2 YYNGEE. The CDR3 runs 14 residues. DNA of the CDR3: TGTGCCAGCAGTTTGGGACAGTGGCAAGAGACCCAGTACTTC. Translating gives CASSLGQWQETQYF.

The chain uses TRBV30 and TRBJ2-7; TRBD2 might be the D (6 bases). V was clipped by 1 base and J by 0 bases, with 10 bases between them. This CDR3 contains 14 residues. Germline V lookup: CDR1 GTSNPN, CDR2 SVGIG (reference sequence). The CDR3 DNA reads as TGTGCCTGGAGTGCCGGGGGTGTCTCCTACGAGCAGTACTTC. Translation: CAWSAGGVSYEQYF.

This clonotype was seen repeatedly, ten times or more. The rearrangement links TRBV19 to TRBJ1-1, with D unresolved. CDR1 LNHDA and CDR2 SQIVND come from the germline V gene (reference sequence). CDR3 length: 13 amino acids. V lost 10 bases and J lost 1, with 13 bases in between. In DNA form, the CDR3 reads TGTGCCAATCCCCACCCCCCGAACACTGAAGCTTTCTTT. Amino acids: CANPHPPNTEAFF.

This clonotype occurred a few times. This rearrangement joins TRBV4-1 to TRBJ1-3, with D tentatively TRBD1 (5 bases). Germline CDR1 and CDR2: MGHRA and YSYEKL. Trimming took off 2 bases at V and 0 bases at J, with 11 bases between the two ends. The CDR3 contains 16 residues. The CDR3 DNA is TGCGCCAGCAGCCAACCCGGGGGGGACTCTGGAAACACCATATATTTT. Amino acids: CASSQPGGDSGNTIYF.

This clonotype has at least ten counts. The J gene is TRBJ1-2, the V gene TRBV9; D unresolved. V lost 0 bases to trimming and J lost 4 bases, with 10 bases between them. The germline V gene encodes CDR1 SGDLS and CDR2 YYNGEE. There are 14 residues in the CDR3. CDR3 region: CASSVVAASYGYTF. As DNA, the CDR3 is TGTGCCAGCAGCGTAGTCGCAGCCTCCTATGGCTACACCTTC.